This T cell receptor (beta chain) was sequenced during a study of cytomegalovirus exposure and HLA in healthy donors. The CDR3 consists of 13 residues. V shed 5 bases and J shed 3 bases, with 11 bases lying between them. The germline CDR1 and CDR2 sequences are MNHNS and SASEGT. Vbeta (60) and Jbeta (13) primers were used in the PCR. Produced via immunoSEQ multiplex PCR; TCRdb's table is partial and in-frame only. The table gives 90,000 to 150,000 clones; the top ten clones make up 3.6% of it. The receptor was derived from a man between 18 and 29 years old in good health and CMV-seronegative. The chain combines TRBV6-1 with TRBJ2-7; D gene unclear. Material for sequencing was PBMCs. The CDR3 nucleotides read TGTGCCAGCAGTTCCCGGTCCATCTACGAGCAGTACTTC. Translation gives CASSSRSIYEQYF.